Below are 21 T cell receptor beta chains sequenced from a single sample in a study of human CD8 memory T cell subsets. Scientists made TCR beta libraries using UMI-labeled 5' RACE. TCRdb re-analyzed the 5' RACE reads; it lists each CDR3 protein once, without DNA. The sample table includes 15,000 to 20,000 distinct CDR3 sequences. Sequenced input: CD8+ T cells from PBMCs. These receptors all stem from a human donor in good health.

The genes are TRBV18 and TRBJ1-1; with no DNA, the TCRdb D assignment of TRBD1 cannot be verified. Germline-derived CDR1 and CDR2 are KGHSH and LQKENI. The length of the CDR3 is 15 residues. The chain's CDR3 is CASSPDDRGGTEAFF.

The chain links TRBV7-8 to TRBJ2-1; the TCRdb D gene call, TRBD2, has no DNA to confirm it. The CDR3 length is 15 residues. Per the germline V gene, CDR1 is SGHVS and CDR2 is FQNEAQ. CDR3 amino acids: CASSLVAGGWNEQFF.

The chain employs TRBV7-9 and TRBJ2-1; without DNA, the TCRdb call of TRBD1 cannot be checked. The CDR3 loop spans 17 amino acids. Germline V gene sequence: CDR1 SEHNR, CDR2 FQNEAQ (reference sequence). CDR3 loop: CASSSSGDRAHYNEQFF.

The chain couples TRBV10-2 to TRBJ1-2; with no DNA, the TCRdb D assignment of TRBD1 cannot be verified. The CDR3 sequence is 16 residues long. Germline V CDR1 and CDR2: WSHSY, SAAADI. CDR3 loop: CASSDPTGAGDYGYTF.

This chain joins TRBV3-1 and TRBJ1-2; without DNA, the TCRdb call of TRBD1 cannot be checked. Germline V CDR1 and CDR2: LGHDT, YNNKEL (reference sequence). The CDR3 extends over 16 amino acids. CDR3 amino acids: CASSQEYAVEGYGYTF.

This CDR3 is CSAKVANTGELFF. This chain uses TRBV20-1 with TRBJ2-2. The germline V gene encodes CDR1 DFQATT and CDR2 SNEGSKA (reference sequence). CDR3 length: 13 residues.

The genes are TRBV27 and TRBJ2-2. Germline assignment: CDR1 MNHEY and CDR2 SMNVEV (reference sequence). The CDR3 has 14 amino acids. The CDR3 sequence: CASSLSDVTGELFF.

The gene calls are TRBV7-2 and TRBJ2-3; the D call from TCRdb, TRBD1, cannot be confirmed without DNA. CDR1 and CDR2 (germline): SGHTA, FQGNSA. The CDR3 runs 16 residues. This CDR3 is CASSSDPGPIHFTQYF.

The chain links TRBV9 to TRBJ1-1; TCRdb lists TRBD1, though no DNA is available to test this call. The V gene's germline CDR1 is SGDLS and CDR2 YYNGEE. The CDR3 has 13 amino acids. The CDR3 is CASSPGGNTEAFF. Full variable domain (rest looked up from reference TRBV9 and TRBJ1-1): DSGVTQTPKHLITATGQRVTLRCSPRSGDLSVYWYQQSLDQGLQFLIQYYNGEERAKGNILERFSAQQFPDLHSELNLSSLELGDSALYFCASSPGGNTEAFFGQGTRLTVV.

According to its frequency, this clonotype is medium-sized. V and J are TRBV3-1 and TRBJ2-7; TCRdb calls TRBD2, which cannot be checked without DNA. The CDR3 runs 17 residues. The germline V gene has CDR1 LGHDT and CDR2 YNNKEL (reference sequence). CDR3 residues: CASSHPSLAGNSYEQYF.

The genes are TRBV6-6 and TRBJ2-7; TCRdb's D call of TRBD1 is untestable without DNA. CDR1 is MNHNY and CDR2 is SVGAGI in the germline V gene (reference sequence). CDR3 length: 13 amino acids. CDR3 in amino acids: CASSYRDRPEQYF.

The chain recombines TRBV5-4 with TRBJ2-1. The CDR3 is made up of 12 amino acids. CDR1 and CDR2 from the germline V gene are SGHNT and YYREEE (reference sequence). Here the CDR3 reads CASSWGSNEQFF.

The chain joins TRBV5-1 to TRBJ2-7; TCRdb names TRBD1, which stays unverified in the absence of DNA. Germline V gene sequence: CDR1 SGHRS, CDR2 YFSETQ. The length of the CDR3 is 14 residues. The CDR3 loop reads CASSPRGITGEQYF.

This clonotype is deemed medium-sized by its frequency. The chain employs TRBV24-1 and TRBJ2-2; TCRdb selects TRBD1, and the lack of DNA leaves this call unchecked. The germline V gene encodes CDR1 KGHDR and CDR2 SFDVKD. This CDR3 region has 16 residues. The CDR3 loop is CATSDLGQGVQGELFF.

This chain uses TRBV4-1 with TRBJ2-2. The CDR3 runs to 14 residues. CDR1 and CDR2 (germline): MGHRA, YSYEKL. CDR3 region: CASSPRSNTGELFF.

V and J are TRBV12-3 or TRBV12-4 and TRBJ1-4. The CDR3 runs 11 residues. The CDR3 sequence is CASSSGEKLFF.

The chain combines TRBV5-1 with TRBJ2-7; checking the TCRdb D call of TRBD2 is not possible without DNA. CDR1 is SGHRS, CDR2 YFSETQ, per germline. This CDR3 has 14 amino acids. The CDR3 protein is CASSVSSGSYEQYF.

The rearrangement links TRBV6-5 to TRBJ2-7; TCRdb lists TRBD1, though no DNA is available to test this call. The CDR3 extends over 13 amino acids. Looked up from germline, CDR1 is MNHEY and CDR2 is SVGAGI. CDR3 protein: CASTSGQGDEQYF.

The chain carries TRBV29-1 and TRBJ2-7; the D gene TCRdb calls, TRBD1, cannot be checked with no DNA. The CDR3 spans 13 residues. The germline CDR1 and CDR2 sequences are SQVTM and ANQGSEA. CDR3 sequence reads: CSARQGNSYEQYF.

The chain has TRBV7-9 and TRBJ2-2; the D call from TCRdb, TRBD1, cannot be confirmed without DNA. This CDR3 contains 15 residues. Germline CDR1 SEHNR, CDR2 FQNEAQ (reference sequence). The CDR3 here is CASSPRTGPPGELFF.

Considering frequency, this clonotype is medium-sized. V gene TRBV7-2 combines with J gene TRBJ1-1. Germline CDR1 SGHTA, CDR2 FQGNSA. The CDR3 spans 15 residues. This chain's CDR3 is CASSPYLGSDTEAFF.